The 30 T cell receptor beta chains in this list originate from one sample, sequenced in a study of blood T cell repertoires in COVID-19. The protocol was immunoSEQ multiplex PCR, while the TCRdb copy is restricted to in-frame clones and leaves out a portion. The sample contains around 360,000 clones, roughly 90% of which appear only once. Material: PBMCs or T cells enriched from blood (not recorded which). The receptors were sampled from a woman aged 25 to 39 who had recovered from COVID-19.

The gene calls are TRBV18 and TRBJ1-1; no definite D call. Germline assignment: CDR1 KGHSH and CDR2 LQKENI. The CDR3 spans 12 residues. V was cut by 2 bases and J by 8 bases, with 9 bases left in between. CDR3 nucleotides: TGTGCCAGCTCACCAGAGCAGGAAGAAGCTTTCTTT. Its translation: CASSPEQEEAFF.

This clone was detected only once. V and J are TRBV28 and TRBJ1-5, with 7 bases matching TRBD1. The germline V gene has CDR1 MDHEN and CDR2 SYDVKM. V dropped 6 bases and J dropped 4; count of bases not matched to a gene: 9. The CDR3 runs 15 residues. CDR3 DNA sequence: TGTGCCAGCAGCAGGGGGGACAACTGGAATCAGCCCCAGCATTTT. Its translation: CASSRGDNWNQPQHF.

The chain couples TRBV28 to TRBJ2-3, with 14 bases aligning to TRBD2. The CDR3 runs 17 residues. V lost 6 bases to trimming and J lost 4 bases; unmatched junction nucleotides: 9. Germline V gene data show CDR1 as MDHEN and CDR2 as SYDVKM. The DNA of the CDR3 is TGTGCCAGCAGGGGACTAGCGGGAGTTGATGTGGCAGATACGCAGTATTTT. It is translated as CASRGLAGVDVADTQYF. The full variable domain, rest sourced from reference TRBV28 and TRBJ2-3, is DVKVTQSSRYLVKRTGEKVFLECVQDMDHENMFWYRQDPGLGLRLIYFSYDVKMKEKGDIPEGYSVSREKKERFSLILESASTNQTSMYLCASRGLAGVDVADTQYFGPGTRLTVL.

The V gene is TRBV6-5, the J gene TRBJ1-5; D is possibly TRBD1 (6 bases). Trimming pared 5 bases from V and 0 bases from J, leaving 11 bases between. CDR1 and CDR2 from the germline V gene are MNHEY and SVGAGI. CDR3 length equals 15 residues. CDR3 coding DNA: TGTGCCAGCAGTATCCAGGACAGTAGCAATCAGCCCCAGCATTTT. This sequence encodes CASSIQDSSNQPQHF.

This sequence joins TRBV18 and TRBJ2-1; 9 bases are a match to TRBD2. V lost 5 bases, J lost 8 bases, and 13 bases stayed unmatched. Germline V gene sequence: CDR1 KGHSH, CDR2 LQKENI. This CDR3 comprises 16 residues. The CDR3 nucleotides are TGTGCCAGCTCATCAACAGGCGGGAGGGAATACTATGAGCAGTTCTTC. It yields the protein CASSSTGGREYYEQFF.

This chain joins TRBV5-5 and TRBJ1-1; perhaps TRBD1 as D (5 bases). The V end lost 3 bases, the J end lost 4 bases, and 13 bases lay between the germline ends. The CDR3 is 14 amino acids. Germline-derived CDR1 and CDR2 are SGHKS and YYEKEE (reference sequence). CDR3 amino acids: CASSYGASSTEAFF. Written as DNA, the CDR3 is TGTGCCAGCAGCTATGGGGCTTCGAGCACTGAAGCTTTCTTT.

CDR3 in amino acids: CASSYDRISYEQYF. The CDR3 DNA reads as TGCGCCAGCAGCTATGACAGGATCTCCTACGAGCAGTACTTC. This chain uses TRBV5-1 with TRBJ2-7; D may be TRBD1 (6 bases). Germline CDR1 and CDR2: SGHRS and YFSETQ. Between the trimmed V and J ends, which lost 3 bases and 0 bases, there was a span of 10 bases. The CDR3 extends over 14 amino acids.

This clone was seen a single time. The V call is TRBV28, the J call TRBJ2-1; D is possibly TRBD2 (6 bases). Germline V lookup: CDR1 MDHEN, CDR2 SYDVKM. Deletions cut 3 bases from V and 3 bases from J, with 12 bases between. The CDR3 runs 15 residues. The CDR3 sequence is CASSFYRRGYNEQFF. CDR3 bases: TGTGCCAGCAGTTTTTACCGGCGGGGCTACAATGAGCAGTTCTTC. Filled out from reference TRBV28 and TRBJ2-1, the complete variable domain reads DVKVTQSSRYLVKRTGEKVFLECVQDMDHENMFWYRQDPGLGLRLIYFSYDVKMKEKGDIPEGYSVSREKKERFSLILESASTNQTSMYLCASSFYRRGYNEQFFGPGTRLTVL.

This sequence joins TRBV5-1 and TRBJ1-2; 9 bases fit TRBD1. This CDR3 spans 14 amino acids. Trimming removed 0 bases from V and 4 bases from J; junction bases left unmatched: 1. Germline lookup yields CDR1 SGHRS and CDR2 YFSETQ. CDR3 residues: CASSLDRGPYGYTF. CDR3 nucleotide sequence: TGCGCCAGCAGCTTGGACAGGGGGCCCTATGGCTACACCTTC.

The chain links TRBV2 to TRBJ1-1, with 8 bases matching TRBD1. Germline CDR1 is SNHLY and CDR2 is FYNNEI. Trimming cost V 7 bases and J 4 bases; bases outside gene matches: 14. This CDR3 has 16 residues. DNA for the CDR3: TGTGCCAGCATCCTGCGACAGGGGACGGTTGGCACTGAAGCTTTCTTT. It encodes CASILRQGTVGTEAFF.

The V gene is TRBV5-4, the J gene TRBJ1-5; D perhaps matches TRBD1 (6 bases). CDR1 and CDR2 (germline): SGHNT, YYREEE (reference sequence). The CDR3 consists of 15 residues. V lost 0 bases to trimming and J lost 3 bases, with 10 bases between them. The CDR3 nucleotides are TGTGCCAGCAGCTTGGGTGGACAGTCCAATCAGCCCCAGCATTTT. It encodes CASSLGGQSNQPQHF.

The chain recombines TRBV19 with TRBJ2-2, with TRBD2 as a possible D gene (6 bases). V was cut by 7 bases and J by 4 bases, with 19 bases left in between. From germline, CDR1 is LNHDA and CDR2 SQIVND (reference sequence). The CDR3 has 16 amino acids. The CDR3 spells CASTSQRREGTGELFF. As DNA, the CDR3 is TGTGCCAGTACCTCTCAGAGGCGGGAAGGCACCGGGGAGCTGTTTTTT. The full variable domain, in which reference TRBV19 and TRBJ2-2 provide the parts outside the CDR3, is DGGITQSPKYLFRKEGQNVTLSCEQNLNHDAMYWYRQDPGQGLRLIYYSQIVNDFQKGDIAEGYSVSREKKESFPLTVTSAQKNPTAFYLCASTSQRREGTGELFFGEGSRLTVL.

J is TRBJ2-7 and V is TRBV28; 10 nucleotides agree with TRBD1. There are 14 residues in the CDR3. Trimming removed 8 bases from V and 5 bases from J; junction bases left unmatched: 9. Germline values: CDR1 MDHEN, CDR2 SYDVKM. CDR3 in amino acids: CASAPGQGIDEQYF. Here the CDR3 DNA reads TGTGCCAGCGCCCCGGGACAGGGGATCGACGAGCAGTACTTC. The full variable domain, its missing parts supplied by reference TRBV28 and TRBJ2-7, is DVKVTQSSRYLVKRTGEKVFLECVQDMDHENMFWYRQDPGLGLRLIYFSYDVKMKEKGDIPEGYSVSREKKERFSLILESASTNQTSMYLCASAPGQGIDEQYFGPGTRLTVT.

This clone was detected only a few times. The chain couples TRBV30 to TRBJ1-5, with 8 nucleotides matching TRBD1. CDR1 and CDR2 from the germline V gene are GTSNPN and SVGIG (reference sequence). There are 14 residues in the CDR3. V shed 4 bases, J shed 7 bases, and the junction held 9 bases outside the gene matches. The CDR3, as DNA: TGTGCCTGGACAACAGGGGGTGCGGAGCAGCCCCAGCATTTT. Its translation: CAWTTGGAEQPQHF.

The chain is built from TRBV19 and TRBJ2-2; 7 bases map to TRBD1. V shed 5 bases, J shed 3 bases, and the junction held 12 bases outside the gene matches. Germline V gene lookup returns CDR1 LNHDA and CDR2 SQIVND (reference sequence). CDR3 length: 17 amino acids. CDR3 in DNA: TGTGCCAGTAGTCACGGGACAGTTGAGATCGACACCGGGGAGCTGTTTTTT. This encodes CASSHGTVEIDTGELFF.

This clone was detected only a few times. The CDR3 nucleotides are TGTGCCAGCAGTGGGGGCCGGACAGGGGACACTGGAAACACCATATATTTT. Translated, it gives CASSGGRTGDTGNTIYF. The chain employs TRBV2 and TRBJ1-3; TRBD1 agrees at 9 bases. This CDR3 has 17 amino acids. V was clipped by 4 bases and J by 2 bases; unmatched bases: 9. Germline CDR1 and CDR2: SNHLY and FYNNEI.

The chain recombines TRBV10-1 with TRBJ2-3, with 8 positions matching TRBD2. After removal of 3 bases from V and 6 bases from J, the junction contained 8 bases not matched to a gene. Germline V gene data show CDR1 as WNHNN and CDR2 as SYGVQD (reference sequence). CDR3 size: 15 residues. For the CDR3, the DNA is TGCGCCAGCAGTGAAAGACTAGCGCCCCCCGATACGCAGTATTTT. Protein product: CASSERLAPPDTQYF.

The chain joins TRBV7-9 to TRBJ1-6, with D possibly matching TRBD1 (5 bases). The CDR3 runs to 13 residues. The germline V gene encodes CDR1 SEHNR and CDR2 FQNEAQ (reference sequence). The V end was cut by 2 bases, the J end by 15 bases, with 14 bases between. In DNA form, the CDR3 reads TGTGCCAGCAGCTTATCGGGGGATTCGGGCCTCCACTTT. It codes for CASSLSGDSGLHF.

This clone was seen a single time. V usage is TRBV19 and J usage is TRBJ1-2; TRBD1 aligns across 8 bases. The J segment lost 4 bases and the V segment lost 4 bases, leaving 5 bases of the junction unmatched. The germline V gene encodes CDR1 LNHDA and CDR2 SQIVND (reference sequence). The CDR3 has 14 amino acids. CDR3 DNA sequence: TGTGCCAGTAGTACAGGGGGCCCCTTCTATGGCTACACCTTC. Its protein product is CASSTGGPFYGYTF.

DNA for the CDR3: TGTGCCAGTAGGGCTTCTAGCGGGAGGAGGGCTGGGGCCAACGTCCTGACTTTC. Residues: CASRASSGRRAGANVLTF. The V and J genes are TRBV19 and TRBJ2-6; TRBD2 matches 11 bases. Germline V gene sequence: CDR1 LNHDA, CDR2 SQIVND (reference sequence). Trimming took 6 bases from V and 2 from J; bases not matched to a gene: 9. The length of the CDR3 is 18 residues.

The V and J genes are TRBV19 and TRBJ1-2; 9 nucleotides match TRBD1. Per the germline V gene, CDR1 is LNHDA and CDR2 is SQIVND (reference sequence). V lost 2 bases and J lost 6; bases outside the gene matches: 10. The CDR3 runs to 16 residues. The CDR3 sequence is CASSIKGGQGLDGYTF. CDR3 sequence (DNA): TGTGCCAGTAGTATAAAGGGAGGACAGGGGTTAGATGGCTACACCTTC.

This chain connects TRBV5-1 to TRBJ1-5; the match to TRBD1 covers 9 bases. V lost 6 bases, J lost 0 bases, and 4 bases stayed unmatched. CDR1 and CDR2 from the germline V gene are SGHRS and YFSETQ. CDR3 length equals 15 residues. The CDR3 DNA reads TGCGCCAGCAAACAGGGGGCAGGTAGCAATCAGCCCCAGCATTTT. Its protein product is CASKQGAGSNQPQHF.

V gene TRBV9 combines with J gene TRBJ1-1, with 9 positions matching TRBD1. This CDR3 is 14 amino acids long. V gave up 4 bases and J gave up 6 bases; unmatched junction bases: 7. The germline CDR1 and CDR2 sequences are SGDLS and YYNGEE. The CDR3 DNA sequence: TGTGCCAGCAGCCGGGACAGGGTGAGTGCTGAAGCTTTCTTT. Translated, it gives CASSRDRVSAEAFF.

The chain joins TRBV29-1 to TRBJ2-7, with 12 bases that match TRBD1. Germline assignment: CDR1 SQVTM and CDR2 ANQGSEA. This CDR3 spans 14 amino acids. J was trimmed by 3 bases and V by 6 bases; bases with no gene match: 6. The CDR3 here is CSVSGTGGLYEQYF. The CDR3 DNA sequence: TGCAGCGTGTCCGGGACAGGGGGCCTCTACGAGCAGTACTTC.

The chain employs TRBV5-1 and TRBJ2-7, with D perhaps matching TRBD1 (6 bases). V was clipped by 1 base and J by 4 bases, with 18 bases between them. The CDR3 is made up of 16 amino acids. CDR1 is SGHRS, CDR2 YFSETQ, per germline. The CDR3 is CASSLSTGTTPYEQYF. The CDR3 region has the DNA TGCGCCAGCAGCTTGTCTACCGGGACAACACCGTACGAGCAGTACTTC.

The CDR3 region has the DNA TGCGCCAGCAGCTCCAGACAGGGACTCGACTATGGCTACACCTTC. Its translation: CASSSRQGLDYGYTF. The rearrangement uses TRBV5-1 and TRBJ1-2, with 7 bases aligning to TRBD1. Looked up from germline, CDR1 is SGHRS and CDR2 is YFSETQ. V lost 3 bases and J lost 3; bases outside the gene matches: 8. The CDR3 sequence is 15 residues long.

The CDR3 loop reads CASSHSKDPDRGTVDTQYF. As DNA, the CDR3 is TGCGCCAGCAGTCACTCTAAAGATCCGGACAGGGGGACTGTTGATACGCAGTATTTT. V usage is TRBV23-1 and J usage is TRBJ2-3; 10 bases align to TRBD1. TRBV23-1 has ORF status, its function being uncertain. J was trimmed by 6 bases and V by 3 bases; bases with no gene match: 18. The CDR3 runs to 19 residues.

The chain's CDR3 is CASSPQGLAREQFF. As DNA, the CDR3 is TGTGCCAGCAGCCCACAGGGACTAGCGCGTGAGCAGTTCTTC. This chain links TRBV5-4 with TRBJ2-1; 10 bases align to TRBD2. This CDR3 region has 14 residues. Unmatched junction bases numbered 7, after V lost 4 bases and J lost 9 bases. CDR1 and CDR2 (germline): SGHNT, YYREEE (reference sequence).

V and J are TRBV5-8 and TRBJ2-1; D remains ambiguous. Per germline, CDR1 SGHTS and CDR2 YDEGEE. V was pared by 0 bases and J by 5 bases, with 6 bases between. This CDR3 has 13 residues. DNA of the CDR3: TGTGCCAGCAGCTTGGGCCCTAACAATGAGCAGTTCTTC. The encoded protein is CASSLGPNNEQFF.

The rearrangement uses TRBV12-3 or TRBV12-4 and TRBJ2-5, with D hard to call. The ends were cut back, 8 bases at V and 5 bases at J, with 9 bases in the middle. The CDR3 is 11 residues long. The CDR3 region is CASRREETQYF. CDR3 nucleotides: TGTGCCAGCCGCCGAGAGGAGACCCAGTACTTC.